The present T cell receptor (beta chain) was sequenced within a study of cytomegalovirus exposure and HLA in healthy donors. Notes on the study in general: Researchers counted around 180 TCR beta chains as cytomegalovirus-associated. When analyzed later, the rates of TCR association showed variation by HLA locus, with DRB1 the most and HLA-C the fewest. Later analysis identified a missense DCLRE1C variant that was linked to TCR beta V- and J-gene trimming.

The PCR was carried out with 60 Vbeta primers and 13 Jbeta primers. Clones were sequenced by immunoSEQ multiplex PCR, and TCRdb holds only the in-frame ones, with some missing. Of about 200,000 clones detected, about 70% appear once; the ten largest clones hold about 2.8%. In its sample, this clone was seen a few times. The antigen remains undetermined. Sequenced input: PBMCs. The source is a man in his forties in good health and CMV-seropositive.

CDR3 sequence: CASSLGQGDTQYF. CDR3 DNA sequence: TGTGCCAGCAGCTTAGGGCAGGGAGATACGCAGTATTTT. The chain carries TRBV11-3 and TRBJ2-3; D might be TRBD1 (5 bases). The CDR3 sequence is 13 residues long. With 1 base removed from V and 5 bases from J, the gap between germline ends came to 7 bases. The V gene's germline CDR1 is SGHNT and CDR2 YENEEA.